A selection of T cell receptor beta chains follows, all from one sample in a study of technical replicates of blood from several donors. Produced via immunoSEQ multiplex PCR; TCRdb's table is partial and in-frame only. The sample shows almost 90,000 clones, around 95% of them seen only once. Source material: T cells isolated from PBMCs. These receptors all stem from a human donor in good health. Both conserved end residues are part of each CDR3. D genes are given only for firm matches. The size of a clone is reported for some rows only, either as once, few or many, or as a class for expanded clones.

D gene: .
V gene: TRBV4-1
clone size: .
J gene: TRBJ2-7
CDR3 protein: CASSPRWDTKGKSSYEQYF
CDR3 DNA: TGCGCCAGCAGCCCCAGATGGGACACTAAAGGCAAAAGCTCCTACGAGCAGTACTTC

D gene: TRBD2
V gene: TRBV6-1
clone size: .
J gene: TRBJ2-5
CDR3 protein: CASSEPTSGWLETQYF
CDR3 DNA: TGTGCCAGCAGTGAACCGACTAGCGGGTGGTTGGAGACCCAGTACTTC

D gene: .
V gene: TRBV5-1
clone size: .
J gene: TRBJ2-2
CDR3 protein: CASSWTGSSGELFF
CDR3 DNA: TGCGCCAGCAGCTGGACGGGGAGTTCCGGGGAGCTGTTTTTT

D gene: .
V gene: TRBV11-2
clone size: .
J gene: TRBJ2-3
CDR3 protein: CASRTFLDTQYF
CDR3 DNA: TGTGCCAGCAGGACTTTTTTAGATACGCAGTATTTT

D gene: .
V gene: TRBV4-2
clone size: .
J gene: TRBJ2-5
CDR3 protein: CASSPHGGAAHQETQYF
CDR3 DNA: TGTGCCAGCAGCCCCCACGGTGGGGCGGCGCACCAAGAGACCCAGTACTTC

D gene: TRBD1
V gene: TRBV2
clone size: .
J gene: TRBJ1-1
CDR3 protein: CASRVDRGGRWEAFF
CDR3 DNA: TGTGCCAGCAGGGTCGACAGGGGTGGACGGTGGGAAGCTTTCTTT

D gene: .
V gene: TRBV5-4
clone size: .
J gene: TRBJ2-3
CDR3 protein: CASSLGRDNTDTQYF
CDR3 DNA: TGTGCCAGCAGCTTGGGCCGGGACAACACAGATACGCAGTATTTT

D gene: .
V gene: TRBV9
clone size: .
J gene: TRBJ1-3
CDR3 protein: CASSARTGNTIYF
CDR3 DNA: TGTGCCAGCAGCGCCCGAACAGGAAACACCATATATTTT

D gene: TRBD2
V gene: TRBV2
clone size: .
J gene: TRBJ2-5
CDR3 protein: CASSGLGIWETQYF
CDR3 DNA: TGTGCCAGCAGCGGACTAGGGATTTGGGAGACCCAGTACTTC

D gene: .
V gene: TRBV15
clone size: .
J gene: TRBJ2-3
CDR3 protein: CATSRPAIDYTQYF
CDR3 DNA: TGTGCCACCAGCAGACCCGCGATTGATTATACGCAGTATTTT

D gene: .
V gene: TRBV5-8
clone size: .
J gene: TRBJ2-3
CDR3 protein: CASSLVGGSITDTQYF
CDR3 DNA: TGTGCCAGCAGCTTGGTGGGAGGTTCGATCACAGATACGCAGTATTTT

D gene: .
V gene: TRBV21-1
clone size: .
J gene: TRBJ2-3
CDR3 protein: CASSLEAKIPGQGLTDTQYF
CDR3 DNA: TGTGCCAGCAGCCTAGAGGCTAAAATCCCGGGACAGGGGCTCACAGATACGCAGTATTTT

D gene: .
V gene: TRBV13
clone size: .
J gene: TRBJ2-3
CDR3 protein: CASSSSRATARDTQYF
CDR3 DNA: TGTGCCAGCAGCTCCTCCCGGGCGACAGCTCGAGATACGCAGTATTTT

D gene: TRBD1
V gene: TRBV27
clone size: .
J gene: TRBJ2-2
CDR3 protein: CASSSPGTGVYTGELFF
CDR3 DNA: TGTGCCAGCAGTTCTCCCGGGACAGGGGTTTATACCGGGGAGCTGTTTTTT

D gene: TRBD2
V gene: TRBV9
clone size: .
J gene: TRBJ2-7
CDR3 protein: CASSVRASGDHGGVYEQYF
CDR3 DNA: TGTGCCAGCAGCGTACGGGCTAGCGGGGACCATGGGGGGGTCTACGAGCAGTACTTC

D gene: .
V gene: TRBV7-9
clone size: .
J gene: TRBJ1-2
CDR3 protein: CASSPSLVGGIHGYTF
CDR3 DNA: TGTGCCAGCAGCCCCAGCCTAGTGGGAGGGATCCATGGCTACACCTTC

D gene: .
V gene: TRBV10-2
clone size: .
J gene: TRBJ2-5
CDR3 protein: CASSESARAWRETQYF
CDR3 DNA: TGCGCCAGCAGTGAATCGGCGAGGGCATGGCGGGAGACCCAGTACTTC

D gene: .
V gene: TRBV4-1
clone size: .
J gene: TRBJ1-5
CDR3 protein: CASSQGAGESNQPQHF
CDR3 DNA: TGCGCCAGCAGCCAAGGTGCGGGCGAGAGCAATCAGCCCCAGCATTTT

D gene: .
V gene: TRBV7-9
clone size: .
J gene: TRBJ2-5
CDR3 protein: CASSEAFRGGQETQYF
CDR3 DNA: TGTGCCAGCAGCGAGGCTTTTCGAGGGGGCCAAGAGACCCAGTACTTC

D gene: .
V gene: TRBV28
clone size: .
J gene: TRBJ1-5
CDR3 protein: CASSSPRELTSMLDQPQHF
CDR3 DNA: TGTGCCAGCAGTTCCCCCCGAGAACTGACATCAATGCTGGATCAGCCCCAGCATTTT

D gene: .
V gene: TRBV10-2
clone size: .
J gene: TRBJ2-7
CDR3 protein: CASSGSRENEQYF
CDR3 DNA: TGCGCCAGCAGTGGGTCCAGGGAAAACGAGCAGTACTTC

D gene: .
V gene: TRBV7-9
clone size: once
J gene: TRBJ1-4
CDR3 protein: CASSFLTSRSNEKLFF
CDR3 DNA: TGTGCCAGCAGCTTTTTAACGTCTCGCAGTAATGAAAAACTGTTTTTT

D gene: .
V gene: TRBV14
clone size: .
J gene: TRBJ2-1
CDR3 protein: CASSQREKDEQFF
CDR3 DNA: TGTGCCAGCAGCCAACGGGAGAAGGATGAGCAGTTCTTC

D gene: .
V gene: TRBV4-1
clone size: .
J gene: TRBJ2-1
CDR3 protein: CASSQGRLDEQFF
CDR3 DNA: TGCGCCAGCAGCCAAGGGAGGTTGGATGAGCAGTTCTTC

D gene: .
V gene: TRBV2
clone size: .
J gene: TRBJ2-7
CDR3 protein: CASSALIHSYEQYF
CDR3 DNA: TGTGCCAGCAGTGCTCTAATCCATTCCTACGAGCAGTACTTC

D gene: .
V gene: TRBV6-1
clone size: .
J gene: TRBJ2-3
CDR3 protein: CASRRSNTQYF
CDR3 DNA: TGTGCCAGCAGGAGGTCTAATACGCAGTATTTT

D gene: TRBD1
V gene: TRBV7-9
clone size: .
J gene: TRBJ1-6
CDR3 protein: CASSRPGTVNSPLHF
CDR3 DNA: TGTGCCAGCAGCCGACCCGGGACAGTAAATTCACCCCTCCACTTT

D gene: .
V gene: TRBV2
clone size: .
J gene: TRBJ1-1
CDR3 protein: CASSGIGSAFEENTEAFF
CDR3 DNA: TGTGCCAGCAGCGGGATCGGGTCGGCGTTTGAAGAGAACACTGAAGCTTTCTTT

D gene: .
V gene: TRBV10-3
clone size: .
J gene: TRBJ1-5
CDR3 protein: CAISDYRDCFQPQHF
CDR3 DNA: TGTGCCATCAGTGACTATAGGGACTGTTTTCAGCCCCAGCATTTT

D gene: TRBD1
V gene: TRBV7-9
clone size: .
J gene: TRBJ2-1
CDR3 protein: CASSARGQGNEQFF
CDR3 DNA: TGTGCCAGCAGCGCCCGGGGACAGGGGAATGAGCAGTTCTTC

D gene: .
V gene: TRBV19
clone size: .
J gene: TRBJ1-4
CDR3 protein: CASTRGGNEKLFF
CDR3 DNA: TGTGCCAGTACACGAGGGGGTAATGAAAAACTGTTTTTT

D gene: .
V gene: TRBV2
clone size: .
J gene: TRBJ1-4
CDR3 protein: CASSDERQGSATNEKLFF
CDR3 DNA: TGTGCCAGCAGTGACGAGCGGCAGGGGTCTGCGACTAATGAAAAACTGTTTTTT

D gene: .
V gene: TRBV2
clone size: .
J gene: TRBJ2-1
CDR3 protein: CASRQGGNEQFF
CDR3 DNA: TGTGCCAGCAGGCAGGGGGGCAATGAGCAGTTCTTC

D gene: .
V gene: TRBV6-5
clone size: once
J gene: TRBJ1-1
CDR3 protein: CASSWGQGKGTEAFF
CDR3 DNA: TGTGCCAGCAGCTGGGGGCAGGGGAAGGGGACTGAAGCTTTCTTT

D gene: .
V gene: TRBV6-5
clone size: .
J gene: TRBJ1-4
CDR3 protein: CASSYSTVNEKLFF
CDR3 DNA: TGTGCCAGCAGTTACTCGACAGTTAATGAAAAACTGTTTTTT

D gene: .
V gene: TRBV27
clone size: .
J gene: TRBJ1-4
CDR3 protein: CASSLTAEANEKLFF
CDR3 DNA: TGTGCCAGCAGTTTGACTGCAGAAGCTAATGAAAAACTGTTTTTT

D gene: .
V gene: TRBV7-9
clone size: .
J gene: TRBJ1-5
CDR3 protein: CASSLAIRKNLQPQHF
CDR3 DNA: TGTGCCAGCAGCTTAGCGATCAGGAAGAATCTGCAGCCCCAGCATTTT

D gene: TRBD1
V gene: TRBV5-6
clone size: .
J gene: TRBJ1-1
CDR3 protein: CASSLARTGEAFF
CDR3 DNA: TGTGCCAGCAGCTTGGCCAGGACAGGCGAAGCTTTCTTT

D gene: TRBD1
V gene: TRBV11-3
clone size: .
J gene: TRBJ1-1
CDR3 protein: CASRETGGQNTEAFF
CDR3 DNA: TGTGCCAGCAGAGAAACAGGGGGACAGAACACTGAAGCTTTCTTT

D gene: .
V gene: TRBV27
clone size: .
J gene: TRBJ1-3
CDR3 protein: CASSLSSNSPLGGNTIYF
CDR3 DNA: TGTGCCAGCAGTTTATCGTCTAACTCACCCTTGGGCGGAAACACCATATATTTT

D gene: .
V gene: TRBV4-2
clone size: .
J gene: TRBJ2-2
CDR3 protein: CASSQGSGRTGELFF
CDR3 DNA: TGTGCCAGCAGCCAGGGTAGCGGACGCACCGGGGAGCTGTTTTTT

D gene: .
V gene: TRBV30
clone size: .
J gene: TRBJ1-1
CDR3 protein: CAWSGGADPFF
CDR3 DNA: TGTGCCTGGAGTGGCGGGGCAGACCCTTTCTTT

D gene: .
V gene: TRBV15
clone size: .
J gene: TRBJ1-2
CDR3 protein: CATAPTGTNYGYTF
CDR3 DNA: TGTGCCACCGCTCCAACAGGGACTAACTATGGCTACACCTTC

D gene: .
V gene: TRBV7-9
clone size: .
J gene: TRBJ2-1
CDR3 protein: CASSWSAGAGNEQFF
CDR3 DNA: TGTGCCAGCAGCTGGTCCGCAGGGGCAGGGAATGAGCAGTTCTTC

D gene: .
V gene: TRBV9
clone size: .
J gene: TRBJ2-7
CDR3 protein: CASSGKGDYLNPYEQYF
CDR3 DNA: TGTGCCAGCAGCGGAAAGGGGGACTACCTAAATCCCTACGAGCAGTACTTC

D gene: TRBD1
V gene: TRBV5-1
clone size: .
J gene: TRBJ2-6
CDR3 protein: CASSLAVGQIAGANVLTF
CDR3 DNA: TGCGCCAGCAGCTTGGCGGTGGGACAGATTGCTGGGGCCAACGTCCTGACTTTC

D gene: .
V gene: TRBV23-1
clone size: .
J gene: TRBJ2-5
CDR3 protein: CASSQFQCQETQYF
CDR3 DNA: TGCGCCAGCAGTCAATTTCAGTGCCAAGAGACCCAGTACTTC

D gene: .
V gene: TRBV13
clone size: .
J gene: TRBJ2-7
CDR3 protein: CASSLAQSSYEQYF
CDR3 DNA: TGTGCCAGCAGCTTAGCACAGAGCTCCTACGAGCAGTACTTC

D gene: TRBD2
V gene: TRBV4-1
clone size: .
J gene: TRBJ2-1
CDR3 protein: CASSQDASGGYNEQFF
CDR3 DNA: TGCGCCAGCAGCCAAGATGCTAGCGGGGGATACAATGAGCAGTTCTTC

D gene: .
V gene: TRBV2
clone size: .
J gene: TRBJ2-3
CDR3 protein: CASSDSKSSTDTQYF
CDR3 DNA: TGTGCCAGCAGTGATAGCAAATCGAGCACAGATACGCAGTATTTT

D gene: TRBD1
V gene: TRBV29-1
clone size: .
J gene: TRBJ2-1
CDR3 protein: CSVGWGTGYNEQFF
CDR3 DNA: TGCAGCGTTGGATGGGGGACAGGGTACAATGAGCAGTTCTTC

D gene: .
V gene: TRBV5-1
clone size: .
J gene: TRBJ1-4
CDR3 protein: CASSASGATNEKLFF
CDR3 DNA: TGCGCCAGCAGCGCCAGCGGTGCAACTAATGAAAAACTGTTTTTT